These 12 T cell receptor beta chains originate from one sample sequenced in a study of T cell responses to AZD1222 COVID-19 vaccine. The protocol was immunoSEQ multiplex PCR, while the TCRdb copy is restricted to in-frame clones and leaves out a portion. The table lists 140,000 to 150,000 clones, about 92% of them singletons, with roughly 9.1% in the top ten. The sample in question was peripheral blood, obtained on day 0 of AZD1222 vaccination. Receptor source: an adult in good health.

The gene calls are TRBV7-9 and TRBJ2-1; 8 nucleotides match TRBD1. The CDR3 runs 19 residues. The ends lost 2 bases at V and 0 bases at J; junction bases unmatched: 12. The V gene's germline CDR1 is SEHNR and CDR2 FQNEAQ (reference sequence). The CDR3 bases are TGTGCCAGCAGCTTACGTGGGACAGGATTCATTAGCTCCTACAATGAGCAGTTCTTC. It specifies CASSLRGTGFISSYNEQFF.

V is TRBV20-1 and J is TRBJ1-6; D is possibly TRBD1 (5 bases). V was cut by 3 bases and J by 7 bases, with 16 bases left in between. This CDR3 spans 15 amino acids. Germline V CDR1 and CDR2: DFQATT, SNEGSKA (reference sequence). The CDR3 sequence is CSASAGGALNSPLHF. The CDR3 DNA is TGCAGTGCTAGTGCCGGAGGGGCCCTAAATTCACCCCTCCACTTT.

V is TRBV29-1 and J is TRBJ1-2, with D hard to call. This CDR3 is built from 14 residues. Germline V gene lookup returns CDR1 SQVTM and CDR2 ANQGSEA. The V gene lost 0 bases and the J gene lost 7 bases, with 15 bases spanning the gap. In DNA form, the CDR3 reads TGCAGCGTTGAAGATCTTGATAGGGTTATTGGCTACACCTTC. Its translation is CSVEDLDRVIGYTF. Complete variable domain (other parts from reference TRBV29-1 and TRBJ1-2): SAVISQKPSRDICQRGTSLTIQCQVDSQVTMMFWYRQQPGQSLTLIATANQGSEATYESGFVIDKFPISRPNLTFSTLTVSNMSPEDSSIYLCSVEDLDRVIGYTFGSGTRLTVV.

This rearrangement joins TRBV19 to TRBJ1-1; no firm D call. The CDR3 is 10 amino acids. The germline gives CDR1 LNHDA, CDR2 SQIVND (reference sequence). The V end was cut by 9 bases, the J end by 1 base, with 3 bases between. The CDR3 DNA follows: TGTGCCAGCGGGAACACTGAAGCTTTCTTT. This gives the protein CASGNTEAFF.

The rearrangement uses TRBV5-6 and TRBJ2-5; D ambiguous. Germline CDR1 is SGHDT and CDR2 is YYEEEE. V lost 3 bases to trimming and J lost 2 bases, with 5 bases between them. The CDR3 spans 12 residues. The CDR3 spells CASSSLQETQYF. The CDR3 DNA follows: TGTGCCAGCAGCTCGCTACAAGAGACCCAGTACTTC.

V gene TRBV6-1 combines with J gene TRBJ1-5; 7 bases line up with TRBD1. The V gene end was trimmed by 4 bases and the J gene end by 4 bases; junction bases not matched to a gene: 10. In germline, CDR1 is MNHNS, CDR2 SASEGT. This CDR3 has 16 amino acids. DNA for the CDR3: TGTGCCAGCAGTGTCAGTTCACAGGGGAAGAATCAGCCCCAGCATTTT. Amino acids: CASSVSSQGKNQPQHF.

The chain carries TRBV7-2 and TRBJ1-1; 11 bases are shared with TRBD1. The CDR3 is 14 residues long. V shed 5 bases and J 3 bases; nucleotides not matched to a gene: 2. Germline lookup yields CDR1 SGHTA and CDR2 FQGNSA. The chain's CDR3 is CASSRGQGDTEAFF. The CDR3 nucleotides are TGTGCCAGCAGCCGGGGACAGGGGGACACTGAAGCTTTCTTT. Full variable domain (remainder filled in from reference TRBV7-2 and TRBJ1-1): GAGVSQSPSNKVTEKGKDVELRCDPISGHTALYWYRQSLGQGLEFLIYFQGNSAPDKSGLPSDRFSAERTGGSVSTLTIQRTQQEDSAVYLCASSRGQGDTEAFFGQGTRLTVV.

This chain uses TRBV2 with TRBJ2-3; no firm D call. Looked up from germline, CDR1 is SNHLY and CDR2 is FYNNEI. This CDR3 spans 14 amino acids. V lost 6 bases and J 0 bases, leaving 10 bases between the germline ends. The CDR3 is CASSLGRSTDTQYF. The CDR3 DNA sequence: TGTGCCAGCAGCCTGGGCAGGAGCACAGATACGCAGTATTTT.

The chain couples TRBV19 to TRBJ1-1; tentative D call: TRBD1 (5 bases). The germline gives CDR1 LNHDA, CDR2 SQIVND (reference sequence). CDR3 length equals 15 residues. The germline V and J ends were trimmed by 1 base and 1 base, with 10 bases remaining between them. The CDR3 DNA follows: TGTGCCAGTAGTATAGCCGGGACCGGGAACACTGAAGCTTTCTTT. It specifies CASSIAGTGNTEAFF.

The chain links TRBV19 to TRBJ1-3; D is unclear. Trimming left V 10 bases short and J 4 bases short, with 14 bases between. Looked up from germline, CDR1 is LNHDA and CDR2 is SQIVND (reference sequence). The length of the CDR3 is 13 residues. CDR3 coding DNA: TGTGCCACCAAAGTCGGCGCCGGAAACACCATATATTTT. Encoded protein: CATKVGAGNTIYF.

V and J are TRBV7-8 and TRBJ2-7; a weak D match, TRBD1 (6 bases). Trimming stripped 5 bases from V and 6 bases from J, with 11 bases between. The CDR3 sequence is 12 residues long. Germline CDR1 and CDR2: SGHVS and FQNEAQ. The CDR3 region has the DNA TGTGCCAGCAGCCCCATAGGGGGCGAGCAGTACTTC. Translating it yields CASSPIGGEQYF.

The chain is built from TRBV7-8 and TRBJ1-6, with unresolved D. V lost 1 base and J 14 bases, leaving 15 bases between the germline ends. CDR1 SGHVS and CDR2 FQNEAQ come from the germline V gene. The CDR3 contains 14 residues. CDR3 in amino acids: CASSLGSQMGALHF. The CDR3 nucleotides are TGTGCCAGCAGCTTAGGGTCACAGATGGGTGCCCTCCACTTT.